One and the same sample provided the 10 T cell receptor beta chains below, sequenced in a study of blood T cell repertoires in COVID-19. The method was immunoSEQ multiplex PCR; TCRdb's version includes in-frame clones alone and lacks a portion of them. This sample carries over 100,000 clones, around 90% of them seen once, and the ten largest clones take around 1.1%. Input material: peripheral blood. All receptors derive from a human donor in a cohort sampled during active COVID-19.

The gene calls are TRBV4-3 and TRBJ2-4, with TRBD1 matching over 9 bases. There are 16 residues in the CDR3. Germline trimming cut 2 bases from V and 4 bases from J; bases unmatched to any gene: 6. In germline, CDR1 is LGHNA, CDR2 YSLEER. CDR3 bases: TGCGCCAGCAGCCAACTGGGGGGGACAGGGAAAAACATTCAGTACTTC. Translation: CASSQLGGTGKNIQYF.

This chain links TRBV24-1 with TRBJ2-3, with TRBD2 matching 7 bases. Germline V gene data show CDR1 as KGHDR and CDR2 as SFDVKD. J lost 3 bases, V lost 6 bases, and 5 bases had no gene match. This CDR3 has 14 residues. This CDR3 reads CATSNAGETDTQYF. The CDR3 nucleotides are TGTGCCACCAGTAACGCGGGGGAGACAGATACGCAGTATTTT.

This chain uses TRBV7-8 with TRBJ2-7, with no clear D. CDR3 size: 14 residues. The germline V gene encodes CDR1 SGHVS and CDR2 FQNEAQ. V lost 5 bases and J 4 bases, leaving 15 bases between the germline ends. CDR3 in DNA: TGTGCCAGCAGCCGCAAGGTCAGAGGTTACGAGCAGTACTTC. Translation: CASSRKVRGYEQYF.

This rearrangement joins TRBV4-2 to TRBJ2-5; 8 bases line up with TRBD2. The CDR3 runs to 14 residues. J gave up 5 bases and V 2 bases, and 4 bases lay outside the gene matches. CDR1 is LGHNA and CDR2 is YNFKEQ in the germline V gene. The CDR3 reads CASSQQASGETQYF. CDR3 nucleotides: TGTGCCAGCAGCCAACAGGCTAGCGGGGAGACCCAGTACTTC.

This chain uses TRBV2 with TRBJ2-2, with 11 bases matching TRBD1. The CDR3 has 16 amino acids. Looked up from germline, CDR1 is SNHLY and CDR2 is FYNNEI. V shed 5 bases, J shed 4 bases, and the junction held 6 bases outside the gene matches. CDR3 in DNA: TGTGCCAGCAGTAAAGGACAGGGGGCTTCCACCGGGGAGCTGTTTTTT. This translates into CASSKGQGASTGELFF.

Worth noting for this clone: Germline is not matched at one junction end, which may reflect a read error. This sequence joins TRBV6-5 and TRBJ2-2, with D possibly TRBD2 on 6 matching bases. CDR3 size: 13 residues. Germline V gene data show CDR1 as MNHEY and CDR2 as SVGAGI. The CDR3 loop is CASSYGGIGELLF. CDR3 nucleotide sequence: TGTGCCAGCAGTTACGGGGGGATCGGGGAGCTGCTTTTT.

Comments on this clone: Possible read error: a much larger clone is one base away. The same CDR3 also results from other DNA sequences found in this sample. The rearrangement uses TRBV6-5 and TRBJ1-1; D unclear. This CDR3 is 13 amino acids long. CDR1 is MNHEY and CDR2 is SVGAGI in the germline V gene. V lost 6 bases and J 1 base, leaving 9 bases between the germline ends. CDR3: CASSRTENTEAFF. CDR3 DNA: TGTGCCAGCAGCCGGACTGAGAACACTGAAGCTTTCTTT.

The chain employs TRBV6-5 and TRBJ2-5; tentatively, D is TRBD1 (6 bases). The germline V gene encodes CDR1 MNHEY and CDR2 SVGAGI. Between the trimmed V and J ends, which lost 6 bases and 1 base, there was a span of 9 bases. This CDR3 is 13 amino acids long. The CDR3 DNA reads TGTGCCAGCAGAATCAGGGGCCAAGAGACCCAGTACTTC. Translating gives CASRIRGQETQYF.

The genes are TRBV19 and TRBJ2-3, with a possible D match to TRBD2 (5 bases). CDR1 is LNHDA and CDR2 is SQIVND in the germline V gene (reference sequence). Trimming left V 1 base short and J 0 bases short, with 8 bases between. The length of the CDR3 is 15 residues. CDR3 residues: CASSIAEGSTDTQYF. DNA for the CDR3: TGTGCCAGTAGTATAGCTGAGGGAAGCACAGATACGCAGTATTTT.

The chain combines TRBV11-2 with TRBJ2-2, with 8 nucleotides matching TRBD1. J was trimmed by 0 bases and V by 1 base; bases with no gene match: 4. The CDR3 is 17 amino acids. Germline CDR1 is SGHAT and CDR2 is FQNNGV. The CDR3 DNA reads TGTGCCAGCAGCTTAGGGACAGGGATACCGAACACCGGGGAGCTGTTTTTT. It codes for CASSLGTGIPNTGELFF. The entire variable domain, with the rest obtained from reference TRBV11-2 and TRBJ2-2, is as follows: EAGVAQSPRYKIIEKRQSVAFWCNPISGHATLYWYQQILGQGPKLLIQFQNNGVVDDSQLPKDRFSAERLKGVDSTLKIQPAKLEDSAVYLCASSLGTGIPNTGELFFGEGSRLTVL.